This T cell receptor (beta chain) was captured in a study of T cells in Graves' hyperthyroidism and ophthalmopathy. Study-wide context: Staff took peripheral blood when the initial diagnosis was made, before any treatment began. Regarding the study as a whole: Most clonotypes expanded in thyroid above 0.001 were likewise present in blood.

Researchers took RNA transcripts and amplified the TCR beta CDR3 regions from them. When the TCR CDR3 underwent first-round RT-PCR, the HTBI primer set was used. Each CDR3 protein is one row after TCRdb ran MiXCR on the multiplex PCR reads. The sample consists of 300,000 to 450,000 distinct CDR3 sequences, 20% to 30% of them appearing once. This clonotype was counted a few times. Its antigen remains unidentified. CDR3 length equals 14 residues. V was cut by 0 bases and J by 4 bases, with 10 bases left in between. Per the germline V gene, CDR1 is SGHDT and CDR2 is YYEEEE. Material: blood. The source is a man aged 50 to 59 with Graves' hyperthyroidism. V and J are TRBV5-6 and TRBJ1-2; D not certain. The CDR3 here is CASSLEGGGYGYTF. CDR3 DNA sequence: TGTGCCAGCAGCTTGGAGGGCGGAGGCTATGGCTACACCTTC.